These T cell receptor beta chains were read from a single sample in a study of blood T cell repertoires in COVID-19. The method was immunoSEQ multiplex PCR; TCRdb's version includes in-frame clones alone and lacks a portion of them. The sample holds 260,000 or so clones; roughly 88% are singletons and the top ten take around 0.7%. The sample consisted of peripheral blood. The receptors come from a human donor in a cohort sampled during active COVID-19. The CDR3 runs from the conserved cysteine through the conserved F or W. Each record gives: CDR3 length, clone size, J gene, D gene, V gene, CDR3 protein, CDR3 DNA. The D gene is left open where the match is weak. Expanded clones get a size class; other rows say once, few or many, or leave the size out.

16 - TRBJ2-5 TRBD2 TRBV9 CASSVGAGGGGETQYF TGTGCCAGCAGCGTAGGCGCGGGGGGCGGAGGCGAGACCCAGTACTTC
13 - TRBJ1-6 - TRBV30 CACSDSYNSPLHF TGTGCCTGCAGCGACAGCTATAATTCACCCCTCCACTTT
14 few TRBJ2-7 TRBD2 TRBV5-4 CASRPSGLSEEQYF TGTGCCAGCAGGCCTAGCGGACTGTCGGAGGAGCAGTACTTC
17 - TRBJ2-1 TRBD2 TRBV20-1 CSASIAGGPSSYNEQFF TGCAGTGCTAGTATAGCGGGAGGGCCGAGCTCCTACAATGAGCAGTTCTTC
18 - TRBJ2-1 TRBD2 TRBV27 CASSLSALGTSGREEQFF TGTGCCAGCAGTTTATCCGCTCTGGGGACTAGCGGGAGAGAGGAGCAGTTCTTC
14 - TRBJ2-2 - TRBV9 CASNQGQNTGELFF TGTGCCAGCAACCAGGGTCAGAACACCGGGGAGCTGTTTTTT
15 - TRBJ2-7 - TRBV5-8 CASSGASIASYEQYF TGTGCCAGCAGCGGTGCAAGCATAGCCTCCTACGAGCAGTACTTC
16 - TRBJ2-1 TRBD2 TRBV7-9 CASSRRLAGSGNEQFF TGTGCCAGCAGCCGGCGGCTAGCGGGGTCCGGCAATGAGCAGTTCTTC
15 - TRBJ2-7 TRBD1 TRBV18 CASSPAGQGNYEQYF TGTGCCAGCTCACCTGCGGGACAGGGGAACTACGAGCAGTACTTC
14 - TRBJ1-6 TRBD1 TRBV9 CASSVGQGPLALHF TGTGCCAGCAGCGTTGGACAGGGCCCCTTGGCCCTCCACTTT
16 - TRBJ2-2 - TRBV5-1 CASSTRRESVPGELFF TGCGCCAGCAGCACCCGCCGGGAGTCCGTACCCGGGGAGCTGTTTTTT
13 - TRBJ2-1 - TRBV19 CASSIDRYNEQFF TGTGCCAGTAGTATTGACAGATACAATGAGCAGTTCTTC
17 few TRBJ1-2 - TRBV24-1 CATSDPTAGQGIGGYTF TGTGCCACCAGTGATCCCACTGCCGGGCAGGGGATAGGGGGCTACACCTTC